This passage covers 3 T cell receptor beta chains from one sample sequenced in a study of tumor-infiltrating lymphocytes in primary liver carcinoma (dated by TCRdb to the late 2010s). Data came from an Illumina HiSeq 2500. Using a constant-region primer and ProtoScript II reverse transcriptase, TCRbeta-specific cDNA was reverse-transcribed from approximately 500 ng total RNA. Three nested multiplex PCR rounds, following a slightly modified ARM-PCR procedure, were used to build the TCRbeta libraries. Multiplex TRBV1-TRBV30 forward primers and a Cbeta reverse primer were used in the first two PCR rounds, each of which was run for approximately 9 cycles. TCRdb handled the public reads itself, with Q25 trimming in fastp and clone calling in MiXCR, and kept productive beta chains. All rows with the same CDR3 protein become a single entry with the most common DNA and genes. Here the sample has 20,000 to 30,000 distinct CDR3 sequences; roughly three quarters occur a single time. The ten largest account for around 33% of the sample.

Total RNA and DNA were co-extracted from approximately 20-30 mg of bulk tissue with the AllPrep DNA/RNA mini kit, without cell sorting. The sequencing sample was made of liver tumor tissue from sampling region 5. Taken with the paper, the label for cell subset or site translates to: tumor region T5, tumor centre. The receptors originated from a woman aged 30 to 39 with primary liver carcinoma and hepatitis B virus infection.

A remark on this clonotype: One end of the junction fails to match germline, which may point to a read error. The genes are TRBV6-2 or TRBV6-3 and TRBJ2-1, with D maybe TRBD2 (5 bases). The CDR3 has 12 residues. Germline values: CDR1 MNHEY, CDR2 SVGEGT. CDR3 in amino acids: CASEGMGNEHFF. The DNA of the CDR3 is TGTGCCAGCGAGGGCATGGGCAATGAGCACTTCTTC.

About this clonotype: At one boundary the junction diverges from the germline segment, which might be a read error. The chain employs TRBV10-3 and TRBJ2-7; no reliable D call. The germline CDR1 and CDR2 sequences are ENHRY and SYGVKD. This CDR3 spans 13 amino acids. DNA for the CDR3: TGTGCCATCAGTGACAACTGGGTCTACGAGCAGTATTTC. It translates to CAISDNWVYEQYF.

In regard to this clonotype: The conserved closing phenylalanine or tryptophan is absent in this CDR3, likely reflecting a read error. The CDR3: CTSSQDRWTGREQYL. The CDR3, as DNA: TGCACCAGCAGCCAAGACCGATGGACAGGGCGGGAGCAGTACTTA. The gene calls are TRBV4-3 and TRBJ2-7; 8 bases fit TRBD1. The CDR3 sequence is 15 residues long. The germline gives CDR1 LGHNA, CDR2 YSLEER.